These 31 T cell receptor beta chains were all obtained from the same sample, sequenced in a study of blood T cell repertoires in COVID-19. The assay was immunoSEQ multiplex PCR, and TCRdb's table has in-frame clones only and misses some. The sample has about 240,000 clones, 84% seen once. The sequenced sample was peripheral blood. Every receptor here comes from a man aged 50 to 59 with acute or convalescent COVID-19.

The chain is built from TRBV10-3 and TRBJ2-7; the D is unclear. The germline V gene encodes CDR1 ENHRY and CDR2 SYGVKD. Deletions cut 2 bases from V and 0 bases from J, with 17 bases between. This CDR3 has 17 residues. This CDR3 is CAISEEDQRLSSYEQYF. The CDR3 DNA follows: TGTGCCATCAGTGAGGAAGACCAGAGACTGAGCTCCTACGAGCAGTACTTC.

This chain connects TRBV9 to TRBJ1-1, with 7 bases lining up with TRBD1. There are 13 residues in the CDR3. Germline assignment: CDR1 SGDLS and CDR2 YYNGEE. V gave up 4 bases and J gave up 14 bases; unmatched junction bases: 14. CDR3 protein: CASSLSAQGGPFF. DNA of the CDR3: TGTGCCAGCAGCCTAAGTGCGCAGGGGGGCCCCTTCTTT.

This clone was seen only a few times. The chain links TRBV3-1 (or the pseudogene TRBV3-2) to TRBJ2-1; a weak D match, TRBD1 (6 bases). This CDR3 comprises 13 residues. V shed 1 base and J shed 7 bases, with 8 bases lying between them. Germline lookup yields CDR1 LGHDT and CDR2 YNNKEL (reference sequence). CDR3 coding DNA: TGTGCCAGCAGCCAAGGGACAGAAAATGAGCAGTTCTTC. It encodes CASSQGTENEQFF.

V is TRBV2 and J is TRBJ1-5; unclear D gene. The CDR3 runs 14 residues. The germline gives CDR1 SNHLY, CDR2 FYNNEI. Between the trimmed V and J ends, which lost 6 bases and 3 bases, there was a span of 12 bases. The CDR3 sequence: CASSKDLDNQPQHF. DNA of the CDR3: TGTGCCAGCAGCAAAGACTTGGACAATCAGCCCCAGCATTTT.

This chain connects TRBV5-1 to TRBJ2-1; TRBD2 matches at 7 bases. Germline assignment: CDR1 SGHRS and CDR2 YFSETQ. V lost 0 bases to trimming and J lost 3 bases; unmatched junction nucleotides: 6. The CDR3 loop spans 16 amino acids. CDR3 nucleotides: TGCGCCAGCAGCTTGGGTACAGCGGGGCTCTACAATGAGCAGTTCTTC. The encoded protein is CASSLGTAGLYNEQFF.

The rearrangement uses TRBV30 and TRBJ1-3; possibly TRBD1 for D (5 bases). Germline loops: CDR1 GTSNPN, CDR2 SVGIG (reference sequence). The length of the CDR3 is 18 residues. The V and J ends lost 7 bases and 0 bases respectively, with 25 bases between them. DNA for the CDR3: TGTGCCTCCGGTCGGGGGTCGGATCCTTTTAGCTCTGGAAACACCATATATTTT. Its protein product is CASGRGSDPFSSGNTIYF.

The chain carries TRBV6-5 and TRBJ2-6; TRBD2 might be the D (5 bases). Deletions cut 4 bases from V and 2 bases from J, with 9 bases between. The CDR3 consists of 15 residues. Per the germline V gene, CDR1 is MNHEY and CDR2 is SVGAGI. CDR3 residues: CASSSGVAGANVLTF. The DNA of the CDR3 is TGTGCCAGCAGTTCCGGGGTGGCTGGGGCCAACGTCCTGACTTTC.

The rearrangement joins TRBV5-6 to TRBJ1-6; D unresolved. The V end was cut by 6 bases, the J end by 7 bases, with 11 bases between. Germline V gene data show CDR1 as SGHDT and CDR2 as YYEEEE. The CDR3 extends over 13 amino acids. The CDR3 DNA sequence: TGTGCCAGCACCAGCACGCGGAATTCACCCCTCCACTTT. It yields the protein CASTSTRNSPLHF. The complete variable domain, with remaining parts taken from reference TRBV5-6 and TRBJ1-6, reads DAGVTQSPTHLIKTRGQQVTLRCSPKSGHDTVSWYQQALGQGPQFIFQYYEEEERQRGNFPDRFSGHQFPNYSSELNVNALLLGDSALYLCASTSTRNSPLHFGNGTRLTVT.

This clone was seen only a few times. The V gene is TRBV30, the J gene TRBJ1-3, with D maybe TRBD1 (5 bases). Trimming cost V 6 bases and J 4 bases, with 10 bases left between them. There are 12 residues in the CDR3. CDR1 and CDR2 (germline): GTSNPN, SVGIG (reference sequence). CDR3 sequence (DNA): TGTGCCTGCGCCCGGGGGGGAAACACCATATATTTT. It codes for CACARGGNTIYF.

The gene calls are TRBV11-2 and TRBJ2-7, with 8 bases fitting TRBD2. Germline values: CDR1 SGHAT, CDR2 FQNNGV. V shed 3 bases, J shed 7 bases, and the junction held 5 bases outside the gene matches. CDR3 length: 13 residues. The CDR3 DNA follows: TGTGCCAGCAGCTTCGCGGGGGGTGGAGAGCAGTACTTC. Its protein product is CASSFAGGGEQYF. The full variable domain, completed using reference TRBV11-2 and TRBJ2-7, is EAGVAQSPRYKIIEKRQSVAFWCNPISGHATLYWYQQILGQGPKLLIQFQNNGVVDDSQLPKDRFSAERLKGVDSTLKIQPAKLEDSAVYLCASSFAGGGEQYFGPGTRLTVT.

This clone appeared a few times. The V gene is TRBV5-1, the J gene TRBJ2-2, with D uncertain. Germline values: CDR1 SGHRS, CDR2 YFSETQ. This CDR3 region has 14 residues. V shed 2 bases and J shed 2 bases, with 7 bases lying between them. The CDR3 DNA is TGCGCCAGCAGCTTTGAGGATAACACCGGGGAGCTGTTTTTT. It translates to CASSFEDNTGELFF.

V is TRBV7-2 and J is TRBJ2-5; 8 bases align to TRBD1. Trimming at V came to 3 bases and at J to 4 bases, leaving 4 bases not matched to a gene. This CDR3 comprises 14 residues. Germline assignment: CDR1 SGHTA and CDR2 FQGNSA. The CDR3, as DNA: TGTGCCAGCAGCTTGGACAGGGTAGGAGAGACCCAGTACTTC. Amino acids: CASSLDRVGETQYF.

The rearrangement links TRBV6-9 to TRBJ1-1; TRBD1 agrees at 8 bases. The V gene's germline CDR1 is MNHGY and CDR2 SVAAGI. There are 12 residues in the CDR3. After removal of 3 bases from V and 8 bases from J, the junction contained 2 bases not matched to a gene. CDR3 region: CASSYRDREAFF. DNA for the CDR3: TGTGCCAGCAGTTACAGGGACAGGGAAGCTTTCTTT.

The genes are TRBV5-1 and TRBJ2-5; 8 nucleotides line up with TRBD1. V trimming: 4 bases; J trimming: 1 base; junction bases outside the gene matches: 9. This CDR3 is 16 amino acids long. Germline assignment: CDR1 SGHRS and CDR2 YFSETQ. This CDR3 is CASSPLGDRGQETQYF. The CDR3 coding sequence is TGCGCCAGCAGCCCGCTCGGCGACAGGGGCCAAGAGACCCAGTACTTC.

The chain couples TRBV7-2 to TRBJ1-6, with D uncertain. V lost 1 base and J lost 6, with 10 bases in between. The CDR3 runs 15 residues. CDR1 and CDR2 (germline): SGHTA, FQGNSA. This CDR3 is CASSLVAVGNSPLHF. CDR3 in DNA: TGTGCCAGCAGCTTAGTGGCCGTTGGTAATTCACCCCTCCACTTT.

The chain carries TRBV24-1 and TRBJ2-2, with D maybe TRBD1 (6 bases). The CDR3 extends over 14 amino acids. V dropped 6 bases and J dropped 1 base, with 8 bases sitting between them. Germline-derived CDR1 and CDR2 are KGHDR and SFDVKD. Here the CDR3 reads CATSRGQNTGELFF. The CDR3 coding sequence is TGTGCCACCAGTCGGGGACAGAACACCGGGGAGCTGTTTTTT.

The V and J genes are TRBV18 and TRBJ1-3; 10 bases agree with TRBD1. Germline CDR1 reads KGHSH; CDR2 reads LQKENI. V gave up 1 base and J gave up 0 bases; unmatched junction bases: 12. This CDR3 is built from 20 residues. CDR3 amino acids: CASSPRGTGAGSPSGNTIYF. In nucleotides, the CDR3 is TGTGCCAGCTCACCACGCGGGACAGGGGCTGGTTCGCCCTCTGGAAACACCATATATTTT.

The chain links TRBV27 to TRBJ1-2; D ambiguous. Per the germline V gene, CDR1 is MNHEY and CDR2 is SMNVEV (reference sequence). This CDR3 has 13 amino acids. The V and J ends lost 5 bases and 3 bases respectively, with 10 bases between them. The CDR3 nucleotides are TGTGCCAGCAGTCCTACAGCGGACTATGGCTACACCTTC. Its translation: CASSPTADYGYTF.

The rearrangement links TRBV20-1 to TRBJ2-3; D not resolved. Trimming stripped 8 bases from V and 0 bases from J, with 6 bases between. Germline assignment: CDR1 DFQATT and CDR2 SNEGSKA (reference sequence). This CDR3 is built from 11 residues. CDR3 DNA sequence: TGCAGTCCCAGTAGCACAGATACGCAGTATTTT. Encoded protein: CSPSSTDTQYF.

This rearrangement joins TRBV30 to TRBJ2-3, with 9 bases identical to TRBD1. The trim removed 2 bases at V and 2 bases at J, leaving 11 bases unmatched. The CDR3 totals 17 residues. Germline V gene data show CDR1 as GTSNPN and CDR2 as SVGIG (reference sequence). Written as DNA, the CDR3 is TGTGCCTGGAGTATCGGGTCAGGACAGGGGATCACAGATACGCAGTATTTT. As protein: CAWSIGSGQGITDTQYF.

The V and J genes are TRBV4-1 and TRBJ2-1; D is perhaps TRBD2 (5 bases). The CDR3 extends over 18 amino acids. Trimming cost V 3 bases and J 5 bases, with 23 bases left between them. Germline CDR1 reads MGHRA; CDR2 reads YSYEKL. For the CDR3, the DNA is TGCGCCAGCAGCCACACAAAAGTGGCGGCTAGAGGGAACAATGAGCAGTTCTTC. Protein product: CASSHTKVAARGNNEQFF.

The V gene is TRBV19, the J gene TRBJ1-4, with 8 bases identical to TRBD1. The V and J ends lost 3 bases and 10 bases, in that order; junction bases with no gene match: 7. Germline CDR1 is LNHDA and CDR2 is SQIVND (reference sequence). There are 14 residues in the CDR3. CDR3 coding DNA: TGTGCCAGTAGTATCCAAGGACAGGGCGCAAAACTGTTTTTT. Translated, it gives CASSIQGQGAKLFF.

This sequence joins TRBV5-1 and TRBJ1-2, with D possibly matching TRBD1 (5 bases). This CDR3 is 14 amino acids long. V lost 1 base and J 2 bases, leaving 9 bases between the germline ends. In germline, CDR1 is SGHRS, CDR2 YFSETQ. CDR3 region: CASSLSGINYGYTF. As DNA, the CDR3 is TGCGCCAGCAGCTTGTCAGGGATAAACTATGGCTACACCTTC.

The V call is TRBV7-9, the J call TRBJ1-2; D ambiguous. The germline V gene encodes CDR1 SEHNR and CDR2 FQNEAQ (reference sequence). Between the trimmed V and J ends, which lost 5 bases and 4 bases, there was a span of 14 bases. This CDR3 comprises 14 residues. CDR3 sequence: CASSPNRFSYGYTF. In DNA form, the CDR3 reads TGTGCCAGCAGCCCCAATCGATTTAGCTATGGCTACACCTTC.

This sequence joins TRBV19 and TRBJ1-2; tentatively, D is TRBD1 (5 bases). V lost 5 bases and J 1 base, leaving 11 bases between the germline ends. This CDR3 is built from 14 residues. CDR1 is LNHDA and CDR2 is SQIVND in the germline V gene (reference sequence). The CDR3 DNA follows: TGTGCCAGTAGTTCCCGGGACTATAACTATGGCTACACCTTC. This codes for CASSSRDYNYGYTF.

The chain joins TRBV3-1 (or the pseudogene TRBV3-2) to TRBJ1-1; TRBD1 aligns across 8 bases. Germline V CDR1 and CDR2: LGHDT, YNNKEL (reference sequence). The CDR3 spans 15 residues. The trim removed 3 bases at V and 1 base at J, leaving 4 bases unmatched. The CDR3 loop is CASSQTGTGNTEAFF. In DNA form, the CDR3 reads TGTGCCAGCAGCCAGACCGGGACAGGGAACACTGAAGCTTTCTTT.

The chain combines TRBV10-3 with TRBJ2-1, with 7 bases lining up with TRBD2. J gave up 8 bases and V 11 bases, and 15 bases lay outside the gene matches. The CDR3 extends over 14 amino acids. Looked up from germline, CDR1 is ENHRY and CDR2 is SYGVKD. CDR3 sequence (DNA): TGTGCCGCCCGACCTTCTGGGGGGGAACATGAGCAGTTCTTC. Translated, it gives CAARPSGGEHEQFF.

The genes are TRBV19 and TRBJ1-2, with 10 nucleotides matching TRBD1. After removal of 1 base from V and 7 bases from J, the junction contained 3 bases not matched to a gene. The CDR3 covers 14 residues. Germline V gene sequence: CDR1 LNHDA, CDR2 SQIVND (reference sequence). The CDR3 reads CASSIVDRGPGYTF. Written as DNA, the CDR3 is TGTGCCAGTAGTATAGTTGACAGGGGGCCTGGCTACACCTTC. The full variable domain, its missing parts supplied by reference TRBV19 and TRBJ1-2, is DGGITQSPKYLFRKEGQNVTLSCEQNLNHDAMYWYRQDPGQGLRLIYYSQIVNDFQKGDIAEGYSVSREKKESFPLTVTSAQKNPTAFYLCASSIVDRGPGYTFGSGTRLTVV.

V gene TRBV7-8 combines with J gene TRBJ2-7, with D unclear. CDR1 is SGHVS, CDR2 FQNEAQ, per germline. The CDR3 loop spans 15 amino acids. V lost 2 bases to trimming and J lost 2 bases, with 13 bases between them. CDR3 sequence (DNA): TGTGCCAGCAGCTTAACATCCGCAAACGCCTACGAGCAGTACTTC. It encodes CASSLTSANAYEQYF. Drawing the rest from reference TRBV7-8 and TRBJ2-7, the complete variable domain is GAGVSQSPRYKVAKRGQDVALRCDPISGHVSLFWYQQALGQGPEFLTYFQNEAQLDKSGLPSDRFFAERPEGSVSTLKIQRTQQEDSAVYLCASSLTSANAYEQYFGPGTRLTVT.

This clone appeared a few times. The chain combines TRBV24-1 with TRBJ1-6, with D hard to call. Germline V lookup: CDR1 KGHDR, CDR2 SFDVKD. Deletions cut 2 bases from V and 6 bases from J, with 10 bases between. CDR3 length equals 15 residues. CDR3 residues: CATSDSREVNSPLHF. Here the CDR3 DNA reads TGTGCCACCAGTGATTCCCGGGAGGTTAATTCACCCCTCCACTTT.

The gene calls are TRBV7-8 and TRBJ1-5; no clear D gene. This CDR3 comprises 13 residues. Germline V lookup: CDR1 SGHVS, CDR2 FQNEAQ. The V end lost 1 base, the J end lost 6 bases, and 7 bases lay between the germline ends. Written as DNA, the CDR3 is TGTGCCAGCAGCTTAGGCGGCGTTCAGCCCCAGCATTTT. It codes for CASSLGGVQPQHF.